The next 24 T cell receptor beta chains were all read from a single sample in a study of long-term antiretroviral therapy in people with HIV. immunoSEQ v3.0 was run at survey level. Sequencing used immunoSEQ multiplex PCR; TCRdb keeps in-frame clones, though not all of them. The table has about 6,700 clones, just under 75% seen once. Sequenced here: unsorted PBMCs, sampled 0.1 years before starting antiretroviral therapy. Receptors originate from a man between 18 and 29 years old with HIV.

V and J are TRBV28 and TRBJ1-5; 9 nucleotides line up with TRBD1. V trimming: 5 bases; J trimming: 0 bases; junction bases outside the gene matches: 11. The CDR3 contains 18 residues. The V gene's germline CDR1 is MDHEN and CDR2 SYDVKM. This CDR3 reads CASSPSLWDRDSNQPQHF. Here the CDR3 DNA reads TGTGCCAGCAGTCCATCGTTATGGGACAGGGATAGCAATCAGCCCCAGCATTTT.

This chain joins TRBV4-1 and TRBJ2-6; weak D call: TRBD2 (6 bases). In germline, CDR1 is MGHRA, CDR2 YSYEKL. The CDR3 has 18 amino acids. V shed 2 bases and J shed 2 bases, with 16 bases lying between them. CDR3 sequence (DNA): TGCGCCAGCAGCCAAAATGGACTACCGCCACCTGGGGCCAACGTCCTGACTTTC. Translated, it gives CASSQNGLPPPGANVLTF.

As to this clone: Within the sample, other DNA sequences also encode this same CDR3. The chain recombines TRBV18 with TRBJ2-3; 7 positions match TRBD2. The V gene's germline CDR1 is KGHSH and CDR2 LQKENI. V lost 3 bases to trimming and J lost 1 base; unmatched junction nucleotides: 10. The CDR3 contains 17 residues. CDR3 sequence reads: CASSPPEGSGGTDTQYF. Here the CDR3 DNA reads TGTGCCAGCTCACCCCCCGAGGGCAGCGGGGGCACAGATACGCAGTATTTT. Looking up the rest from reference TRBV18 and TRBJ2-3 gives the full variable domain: NAGVMQNPRHLVRRRGQEARLRCSPMKGHSHVYWYRQLPEEGLKFMVYLQKENIIDESGMPKERFSAEFPKEGPSILRIQQVVRGDSAAYFCASSPPEGSGGTDTQYFGPGTRLTVL.

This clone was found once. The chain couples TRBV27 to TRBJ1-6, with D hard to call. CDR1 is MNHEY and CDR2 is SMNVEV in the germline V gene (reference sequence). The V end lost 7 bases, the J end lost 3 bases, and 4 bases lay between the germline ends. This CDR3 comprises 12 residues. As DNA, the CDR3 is TGTGCCAGCACTCGCTATAATTCACCCCTCCACTTT. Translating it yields CASTRYNSPLHF.

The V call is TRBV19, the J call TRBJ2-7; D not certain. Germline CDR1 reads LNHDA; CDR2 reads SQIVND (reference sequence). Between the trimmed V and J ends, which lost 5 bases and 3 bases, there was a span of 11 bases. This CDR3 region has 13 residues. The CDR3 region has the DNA TGTGCCAGTAGTGAGTTCGGGTTCTACGAGCAGTACTTC. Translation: CASSEFGFYEQYF.

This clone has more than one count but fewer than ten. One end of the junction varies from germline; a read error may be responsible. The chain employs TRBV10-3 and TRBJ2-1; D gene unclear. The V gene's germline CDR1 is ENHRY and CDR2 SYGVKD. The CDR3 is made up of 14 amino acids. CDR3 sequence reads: CAISQSGPNNEQFF. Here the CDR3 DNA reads TGTGCCATCAGTCAGTCAGGTCCCAACAATGAGCAGTTCTTC.

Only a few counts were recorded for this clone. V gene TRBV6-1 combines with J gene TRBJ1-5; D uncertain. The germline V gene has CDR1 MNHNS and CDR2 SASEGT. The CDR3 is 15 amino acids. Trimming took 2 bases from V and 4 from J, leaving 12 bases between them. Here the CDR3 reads CASSEPPDGNQPQHF. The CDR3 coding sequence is TGTGCCAGCAGTGAACCCCCGGATGGGAATCAGCCCCAGCATTTT.

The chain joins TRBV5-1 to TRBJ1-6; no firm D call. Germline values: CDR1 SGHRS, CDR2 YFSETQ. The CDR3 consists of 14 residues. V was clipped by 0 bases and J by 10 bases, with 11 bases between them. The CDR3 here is CASSLDGGESPLHF. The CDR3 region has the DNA TGCGCCAGCAGCTTGGACGGCGGGGAATCACCCCTCCACTTT.

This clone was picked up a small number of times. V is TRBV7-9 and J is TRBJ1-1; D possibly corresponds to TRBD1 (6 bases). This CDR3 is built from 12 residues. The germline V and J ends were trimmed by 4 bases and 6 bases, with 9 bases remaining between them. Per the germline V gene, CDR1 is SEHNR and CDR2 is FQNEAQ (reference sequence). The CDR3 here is CASSSRGAEAFF. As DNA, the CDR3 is TGTGCCAGCAGCTCCAGGGGTGCTGAAGCTTTCTTT.

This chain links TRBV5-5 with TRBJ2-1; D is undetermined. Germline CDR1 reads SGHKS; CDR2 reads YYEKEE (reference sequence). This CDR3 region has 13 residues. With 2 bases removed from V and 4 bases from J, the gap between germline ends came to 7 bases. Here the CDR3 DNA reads TGTGCCAGCAGCTTTTTTGGATACAATGAGCAGTTCTTC. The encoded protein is CASSFFGYNEQFF.

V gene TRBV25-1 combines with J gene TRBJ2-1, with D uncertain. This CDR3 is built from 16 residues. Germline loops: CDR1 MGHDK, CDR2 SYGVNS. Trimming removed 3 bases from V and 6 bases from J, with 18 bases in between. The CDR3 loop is CASSDLTLDPSNEQFF. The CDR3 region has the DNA TGTGCCAGCAGTGACCTGACCCTAGATCCCTCCAATGAGCAGTTCTTC.

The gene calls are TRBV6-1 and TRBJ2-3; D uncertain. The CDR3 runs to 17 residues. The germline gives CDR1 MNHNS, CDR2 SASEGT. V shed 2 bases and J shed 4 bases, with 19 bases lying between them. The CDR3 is CASSERQATENPDTQYF. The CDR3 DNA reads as TGTGCCAGCAGTGAAAGGCAGGCTACTGAGAACCCAGATACGCAGTATTTT.

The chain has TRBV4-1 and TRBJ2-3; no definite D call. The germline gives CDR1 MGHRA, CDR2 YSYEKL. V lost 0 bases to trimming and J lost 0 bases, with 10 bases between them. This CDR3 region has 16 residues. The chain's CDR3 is CASSQDRLYSTDTQYF. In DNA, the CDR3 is TGCGCCAGCAGCCAAGATAGGCTCTACAGCACAGATACGCAGTATTTT.

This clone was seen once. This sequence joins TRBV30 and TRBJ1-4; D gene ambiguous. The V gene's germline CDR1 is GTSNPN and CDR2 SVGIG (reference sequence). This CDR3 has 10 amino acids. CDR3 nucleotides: TGTGTTAAAACTAATGAAAAACTGTTTTTT. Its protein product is CVKTNEKLFF.

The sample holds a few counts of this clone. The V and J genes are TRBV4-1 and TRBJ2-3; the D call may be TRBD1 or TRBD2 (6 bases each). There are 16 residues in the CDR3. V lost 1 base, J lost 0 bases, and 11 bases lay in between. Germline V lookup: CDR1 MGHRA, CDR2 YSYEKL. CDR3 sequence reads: CASSQVEGGSTDTQYF. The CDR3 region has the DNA TGCGCCAGCAGCCAAGTGGAGGGGGGCAGCACAGATACGCAGTATTTT.

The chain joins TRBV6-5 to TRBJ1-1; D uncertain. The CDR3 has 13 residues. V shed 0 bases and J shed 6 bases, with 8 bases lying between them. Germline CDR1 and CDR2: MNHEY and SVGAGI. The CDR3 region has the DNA TGTGCCAGCAGTTACTCCGGTGGCTCTGAAGCTTTCTTT. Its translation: CASSYSGGSEAFF.

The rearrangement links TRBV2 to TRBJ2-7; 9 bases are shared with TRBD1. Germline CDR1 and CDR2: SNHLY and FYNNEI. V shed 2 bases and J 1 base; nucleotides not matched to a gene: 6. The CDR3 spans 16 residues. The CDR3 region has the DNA TGTGCCAGCAGTGAAAGACCCGGGACAGGGTCCTACGAGCAGTACTTC. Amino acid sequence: CASSERPGTGSYEQYF. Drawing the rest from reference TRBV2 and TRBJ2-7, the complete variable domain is EPEVTQTPSHQVTQMGQEVILRCVPISNHLYFYWYRQILGQKVEFLVSFYNNEISEKSEIFDDQFSVERPDGSNFTLKIRSTKLEDSAMYFCASSERPGTGSYEQYFGPGTRLTVT.

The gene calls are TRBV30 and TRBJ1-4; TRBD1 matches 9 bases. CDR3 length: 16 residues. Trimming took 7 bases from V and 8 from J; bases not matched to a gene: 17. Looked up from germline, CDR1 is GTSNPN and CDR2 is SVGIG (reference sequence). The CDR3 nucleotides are TGTGCCTACGAACGTACAGGGGGCGTGGGCAGCGAAAAACTGTTTTTT. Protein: CAYERTGGVGSEKLFF.

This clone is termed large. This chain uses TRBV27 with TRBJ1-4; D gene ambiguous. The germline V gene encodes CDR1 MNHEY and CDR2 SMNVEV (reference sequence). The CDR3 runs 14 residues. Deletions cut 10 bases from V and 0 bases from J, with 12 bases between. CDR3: CATAPDTTNEKLFF. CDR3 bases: TGTGCCACCGCACCAGATACAACTAATGAAAAACTGTTTTTT.

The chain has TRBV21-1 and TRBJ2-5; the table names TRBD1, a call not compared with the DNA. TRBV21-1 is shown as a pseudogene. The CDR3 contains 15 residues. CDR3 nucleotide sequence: TGTGCCAGCAGCAAACAGGGTCTAGGAAGGGAGACCCAGTACTTC. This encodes CASSKQGLGRETQYF.

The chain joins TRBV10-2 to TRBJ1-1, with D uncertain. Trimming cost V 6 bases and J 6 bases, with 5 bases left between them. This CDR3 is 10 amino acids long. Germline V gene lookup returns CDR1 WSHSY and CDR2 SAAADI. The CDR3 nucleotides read TGCGCCAGCAGAGGGCCTGAAGCTTTCTTT. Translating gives CASRGPEAFF.

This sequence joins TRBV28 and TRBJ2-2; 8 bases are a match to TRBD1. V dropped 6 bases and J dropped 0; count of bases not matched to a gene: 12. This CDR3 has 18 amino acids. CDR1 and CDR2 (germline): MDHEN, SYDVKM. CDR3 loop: CASSYPQGAKPNTGELFF. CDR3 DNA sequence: TGTGCCAGCAGCTACCCTCAGGGGGCGAAACCGAACACCGGGGAGCTGTTTTTT.

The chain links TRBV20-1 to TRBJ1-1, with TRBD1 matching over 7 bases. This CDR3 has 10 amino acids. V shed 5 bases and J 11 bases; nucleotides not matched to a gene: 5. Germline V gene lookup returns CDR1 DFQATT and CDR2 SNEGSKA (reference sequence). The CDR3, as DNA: TGCAGTGCTGGAACAGGGGAGGCTTTCTTT. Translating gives CSAGTGEAFF.

CDR3 sequence: CASSFGSQEVYGYTF. CDR3 DNA sequence: TGTGCCAGCAGTTTTGGGAGCCAGGAGGTGTATGGCTACACCTTC. The chain combines TRBV5-4 with TRBJ1-2; D unresolved. The CDR3 has 15 amino acids. V gave up 5 bases and J gave up 5 bases, with 19 bases separating them. Germline V CDR1 and CDR2: SGHNT, YYREEE (reference sequence).